This is a list of T cell receptor beta chains from one sample in a study of blood T cell repertoires in COVID-19. Only in-frame clones appear in the TCRdb table, and some are missing; sequencing was by immunoSEQ multiplex PCR. The sample records 150,000 to 200,000 clones, around four fifths being singletons. Sequences were obtained from peripheral blood. These receptors were obtained from a woman aged 65 to 85 with COVID-19, enrolled during active disease. CDR3s include the opening cysteine and the closing phenylalanine or tryptophan. Each record gives: clone size, J gene, V gene, D gene, CDR3 protein, CDR3 DNA. A D gene is named only where the DNA matches it firmly. Rows may omit the clone size; those that give it use once, few, many or a size class.

>-|TRBJ2-7|TRBV10-3|-
CAISEGEGEPFGEQYF
TGTGCCATCAGTGAAGGTGAGGGAGAGCCCTTTGGGGAGCAGTACTTC
>-|TRBJ2-2|TRBV9|TRBD2
CASSPPGLGVSGELFF
TGTGCCAGCAGCCCGCCGGGACTAGGAGTCTCCGGGGAGCTGTTTTTT
>-|TRBJ1-5|TRBV4-1|-
CASSQDIPGPNQPQHF
TGCGCCAGCAGCCAAGATATTCCTGGCCCCAATCAGCCCCAGCATTTT
>-|TRBJ2-1|TRBV5-5|TRBD2
CASNQTGLVGNEQFF
TGTGCCAGCAACCAAACAGGACTAGTAGGCAATGAGCAGTTCTTC
>few|TRBJ2-2|TRBV18|TRBD2
CASSPGLVNTGELFF
TGTGCCAGCTCCCCCGGACTAGTCAATACTGGGGAGCTGTTTTTT
>-|TRBJ2-5|TRBV27|TRBD2
CASSSVLAGRETQYF
TGTGCCAGCAGTTCTGTACTAGCGGGAAGGGAGACCCAGTACTTC
>once|TRBJ1-2|TRBV14|-
CASSQDPGGSGYTF
TGTGCCAGCAGCCAAGATCCGGGGGGTAGTGGCTACACCTTC
>-|TRBJ1-5|TRBV9|-
CASSALAEVQPQHF
TGTGCCAGCAGCGCCCTAGCGGAAGTTCAGCCCCAGCATTTT
>-|TRBJ2-2|TRBV5-1|TRBD1
CASSWRSGQGDTGELFF
TGCGCCAGCAGCTGGCGGTCGGGACAGGGAGACACCGGGGAGCTGTTTTTT
>few|TRBJ2-5|TRBV7-2|TRBD2
CASSLSGLGETQYF
TGTGCCAGCAGCCTTTCGGGACTAGGGGAGACCCAGTACTTC
>-|TRBJ1-1|TRBV7-2|-
CASSPDRVHTEAFF
TGTGCCAGCAGCCCCGACCGGGTGCACACTGAAGCTTTCTTT
>-|TRBJ2-4|TRBV28|-
CASSLGAATLAKNIQYF
TGTGCCAGCAGTTTAGGGGCTGCGACTTTAGCCAAAAACATTCAGTACTTC